This T cell receptor (beta chain) was captured by sequencing in a study of control samples from healthy donors and cancer patients. Trimming cost V 4 bases and J 7 bases; bases outside gene matches: 13. This CDR3 region has 16 residues. Germline V gives CDR1 SGHDT, CDR2 YYEEEE. Profiled with immunoSEQ multiplex PCR; TCRdb holds only in-frame clones, not every one. Found here are some 250,000 clones, roughly 80% of them singletons; the top ten hold roughly 13%. The sequence was obtained from an older woman with lung cancer. The rearrangement joins TRBV5-6 to TRBJ1-4; 7 bases map to TRBD1. The specimen sequenced was PBMCs. The chain's CDR3 is CASSPQSLGGFEKLFF. CDR3 in DNA: TGTGCCAGCAGCCCTCAAAGTTTAGGGGGCTTTGAAAAACTGTTTTTT.